These 25 T cell receptor beta chains came from one sample sequenced in a study of immune characteristics of hereditary and idiopathic chronic pancreatitis. Repertoires were generated with immunoSEQ multiplex PCR, while TCRdb's copy carries only in-frame clones and drops some. The table records over 1,500 clones, about 74% of them present only once. Chronic pancreatitis tissue was collected during total pancreatectomy with islet autotransplantation. The specimen sequenced was pancreas tissue with hereditary chronic pancreatitis. The receptors derive from a human donor with chronic pancreatitis.

This clone showed up just a few times. The chain uses TRBV6-6 and TRBJ1-5; 7 bases map to TRBD1. V gave up 5 bases and J gave up 4 bases; unmatched junction bases: 5. CDR1 is MNHNY and CDR2 is SVGAGI in the germline V gene (reference sequence). The CDR3 loop spans 14 amino acids. The CDR3 sequence is CASSIQGPNQPQHF. CDR3 DNA sequence: TGTGCCAGCAGTATACAGGGGCCTAATCAGCCCCAGCATTTT.

As to this clone: The same CDR3 can be traced to other DNA sequences in this sample. The gene calls are TRBV2 and TRBJ2-7, with 13 positions matching TRBD2. The CDR3 totals 15 residues. In germline, CDR1 is SNHLY, CDR2 FYNNEI. V lost 3 bases, J lost 9 bases, and 8 bases stayed unmatched. DNA of the CDR3: TGTGCCAGCAGTGAGGGCTCGGGACTAGCGGGGCCGCAGTACTTC. Amino acids: CASSEGSGLAGPQYF.

The genes are TRBV27 and TRBJ2-1; 10 bases fit TRBD1. V lost 6 bases, J lost 7 bases, and 6 bases stayed unmatched. CDR3 length equals 14 residues. Germline CDR1 reads MNHEY; CDR2 reads SMNVEV (reference sequence). The CDR3, as DNA: TGTGCCAGCAGGCTGACAGGGGGCGGAAATGAGCAGTTCTTC. This encodes CASRLTGGGNEQFF.

The genes are TRBV5-6 and TRBJ2-1, with TRBD2 matching 9 bases. From germline, CDR1 is SGHDT and CDR2 YYEEEE. Trimming took 4 bases from V and 2 from J; bases not matched to a gene: 7. The CDR3 is made up of 16 amino acids. This CDR3 reads CASSPLVAGAYNEQFF. The CDR3 DNA sequence: TGTGCCAGCAGCCCCTTGGTAGCGGGAGCCTACAATGAGCAGTTCTTC.

This chain links TRBV15 with TRBJ2-5, with D perhaps assigned TRBD1 or TRBD2 (7 bases each). This CDR3 contains 18 residues. With 0 bases removed from V and 0 bases from J, the gap between germline ends came to 17 bases. Germline CDR1 and CDR2: LNHNV and YYDKDF (reference sequence). CDR3 region: CATSRDRIQGGDQETQYF. CDR3 in DNA: TGTGCCACCAGCAGAGATAGGATCCAGGGGGGGGACCAAGAGACCCAGTACTTC.

The chain is built from TRBV12-3 or TRBV12-4 and TRBJ1-2, with TRBD1 matching over 8 bases. This CDR3 comprises 13 residues. V shed 1 base, J shed 8 bases, and the junction held 3 bases outside the gene matches. CDR3 loop: CASSLGTGLGYTF. The CDR3 DNA is TGTGCCAGCAGTTTAGGGACAGGGTTAGGCTACACCTTC.

The CDR3 DNA reads TGCGCCAGCAGCTTCGTCGGGGAGTACAATGAGCAGTTCTTC. Protein product: CASSFVGEYNEQFF. The chain has TRBV5-1 and TRBJ2-1; maybe TRBD2 (5 bases). The CDR3 runs to 14 residues. The V gene's germline CDR1 is SGHRS and CDR2 YFSETQ. Trimming stripped 2 bases from V and 4 bases from J, with 10 bases between.

The chain couples TRBV5-4 to TRBJ1-1, with D hard to call. The CDR3 consists of 14 residues. The germline V gene has CDR1 SGHNT and CDR2 YYREEE (reference sequence). The V end lost 1 base, the J end lost 8 bases, and 15 bases lay between the germline ends. CDR3 region: CASSLPRQTKEAFF. As DNA, the CDR3 is TGTGCCAGCAGCTTGCCGCGACAAACCAAAGAAGCTTTCTTT. The full variable domain, in which reference TRBV5-4 and TRBJ1-1 provide the parts outside the CDR3, is ETGVTQSPTHLIKTRGQQVTLRCSSQSGHNTVSWYQQALGQGPQFIFQYYREEENGRGNFPPRFSGLQFPNYSSELNVNALELDDSALYLCASSLPRQTKEAFFGQGTRLTVV.

The chain employs TRBV29-1 and TRBJ2-6; D not certain. V lost 7 bases and J lost 4, with 8 bases in between. This CDR3 region has 12 residues. CDR1 and CDR2 (germline): SQVTM, ANQGSEA. The CDR3 is CSARAGANVLTF. DNA for the CDR3: TGCAGCGCCCGTGCCGGGGCCAACGTCCTGACTTTC.

This clone appeared a single time. The chain recombines TRBV9 with TRBJ2-7, with D possibly matching TRBD2 (7 bases). The germline V gene has CDR1 SGDLS and CDR2 YYNGEE. V shed 3 bases and J shed 5 bases, with 15 bases lying between them. CDR3 length equals 14 residues. CDR3: CASSAVGGQDEQYF. CDR3 DNA: TGTGCCAGCAGCGCCGTGGGGGGGCAGGACGAGCAGTACTTC.

This clone was picked up one time. The chain is built from TRBV5-5 and TRBJ2-5, with 7 bases identical to TRBD1. Germline assignment: CDR1 SGHKS and CDR2 YYEKEE (reference sequence). The CDR3 runs to 14 residues. With V trimmed by 4 bases and J by 4 bases, 7 bases remained unmatched. CDR3 loop: CASSPGQARETQYF. As DNA, the CDR3 is TGTGCCAGCAGCCCCGGACAGGCTAGAGAGACCCAGTACTTC.

The V gene is TRBV7-8, the J gene TRBJ2-7; no clear D gene. Per germline, CDR1 SGHVS and CDR2 FQNEAQ. Trimming shortened V by 5 bases and J by 6 bases, and 20 bases separated the two germline ends. This CDR3 is built from 15 residues. The CDR3 coding sequence is TGTGCCAGCAGCCCCCAGGTTGGCTTGGGTACCGAGCAGTACTTC. It is translated as CASSPQVGLGTEQYF. Combining the CDR3 with reference TRBV7-8 and TRBJ2-7 gives the whole variable domain GAGVSQSPRYKVAKRGQDVALRCDPISGHVSLFWYQQALGQGPEFLTYFQNEAQLDKSGLPSDRFFAERPEGSVSTLKIQRTQQEDSAVYLCASSPQVGLGTEQYFGPGTRLTVT.

This clone has only a few counts. In nucleotides, the CDR3 is TGTGCCACCACCTTCCCGATTCAGCCCCAGCATTTT. This gives the protein CATTFPIQPQHF. The J gene is TRBJ1-5, the V gene TRBV24-1; no clear D. V was pared by 8 bases and J by 6 bases, with 10 bases between. There are 12 residues in the CDR3. From germline, CDR1 is KGHDR and CDR2 SFDVKD.

CDR3 bases: TGTGCCACCAGCAGAGATCAGGGCACGGGGCATGAGCAGTTCTTC. Its protein is CATSRDQGTGHEQFF. V is TRBV15 and J is TRBJ2-1; possibly TRBD1 or TRBD2 for D (5 bases each). V gave up 0 bases and J gave up 8 bases, with 14 bases separating them. The CDR3 contains 15 residues. CDR1 is LNHNV and CDR2 is YYDKDF in the germline V gene (reference sequence).

By proportion, this clone is large (0.1 to 1%). The chain is built from TRBV4-2 and TRBJ1-2; D unresolved. The length of the CDR3 is 16 residues. The ends were cut back, 4 bases at V and 1 base at J, with 16 bases in the middle. Germline CDR1 is LGHNA and CDR2 is YNFKEQ. The CDR3 sequence: CASSRTLDPDNYGYTF. CDR3 DNA sequence: TGTGCCAGCAGCCGGACGCTGGACCCGGATAACTATGGCTACACCTTC.

V gene TRBV7-2 combines with J gene TRBJ2-3; D is possibly TRBD2 (7 bases). The CDR3 length is 16 residues. Deletions cut 6 bases from V and 1 base from J, with 17 bases between. Germline V lookup: CDR1 SGHTA, CDR2 FQGNSA. CDR3 in amino acids: CASRPRAGQGTDTQYF. CDR3 in DNA: TGTGCCAGCAGACCACGAGCGGGACAAGGCACAGATACGCAGTATTTT.

The chain couples TRBV6-1 to TRBJ2-1; D gene unclear. CDR1 is MNHNS, CDR2 SASEGT, per germline. The CDR3 loop spans 13 amino acids. V shed 8 bases and J shed 4 bases, with 12 bases lying between them. DNA for the CDR3: TGTGCCAGCGGACCGGACGTATACAATGAGCAGTTCTTC. Protein sequence: CASGPDVYNEQFF.

The chain uses TRBV21-1 and TRBJ2-7. TRBV21-1 is labeled a pseudogene. This CDR3 spans 17 amino acids. In nucleotides, the CDR3 is TGTGCCAGCAGCTCACAGCGCTTGAGGACTCCTGGGGGAGAGCAGTACTTC. Translated, it gives CASSSQRLRTPGGEQYF.

This clone was counted a few times. The chain is built from TRBV30 and TRBJ1-1; 10 bases are shared with TRBD1. The V segment lost 2 bases and the J segment 10 bases; nucleotides outside the gene matches: 1. CDR3 length: 11 amino acids. Germline loops: CDR1 GTSNPN, CDR2 SVGIG (reference sequence). CDR3 coding DNA: TGTGCCTGGAGTAGACAGGGGGCAGCTTTCTTT. Its translation: CAWSRQGAAFF.

V and J are TRBV10-3 and TRBJ2-2; D gene uncertain. The CDR3 sequence is 14 residues long. The germline V and J ends were trimmed by 7 bases and 7 bases, with 16 bases remaining between them. CDR1 is ENHRY, CDR2 SYGVKD, per germline. The CDR3: CAIKVEMRYGELFF. DNA of the CDR3: TGTGCCATCAAGGTTGAGATGCGGTACGGGGAGCTGTTTTTT.

The chain combines TRBV28 with TRBJ1-1, with 10 nucleotides matching TRBD1. CDR3 length equals 20 residues. After removal of 5 bases from V and 5 bases from J, the junction contained 23 bases not matched to a gene. Germline values: CDR1 MDHEN, CDR2 SYDVKM. The CDR3 loop reads CASSPLRTITGTGEGTEAFF. The CDR3 DNA reads as TGTGCCAGCAGTCCCCTCCGAACAATTACCGGGACAGGGGAGGGGACTGAAGCTTTCTTT.

V is TRBV6-5 and J is TRBJ2-7; D is possibly TRBD1 (6 bases). Germline V gives CDR1 MNHEY, CDR2 SVGAGI. The CDR3 covers 14 residues. V lost 4 bases and J lost 3, with 13 bases in between. The CDR3 region has the DNA TGTGCCAGCAGTTCCGGGACATTGGGCTACGAGCAGTACTTC. This codes for CASSSGTLGYEQYF.

The V and J genes are TRBV29-1 and TRBJ1-1; perhaps TRBD1 as D (5 bases). Trimming removed 2 bases at V and 1 base at J, with 8 bases between. From germline, CDR1 is SQVTM and CDR2 ANQGSEA. CDR3 length: 13 residues. In DNA form, the CDR3 reads TGCAGCGTTGAAACAGGCTCGAACACTGAAGCTTTCTTT. This encodes CSVETGSNTEAFF.

The chain is built from TRBV21-1 and TRBJ2-5; the table's D call of TRBD2 was not tested on the DNA. TRBV21-1 is given as a pseudogene. The CDR3 contains 16 residues. The CDR3 loop is CASSPYSRGSKETQYF. DNA for the CDR3: TGTGCCAGCAGCCCCTATTCGCGGGGATCCAAAGAGACCCAGTACTTC.

This clone was counted between two and nine times. The rearrangement uses TRBV4-2 and TRBJ2-7, with TRBD1 matching over 8 bases. Germline CDR1 LGHNA, CDR2 YNFKEQ. After removal of 3 bases from V and 1 base from J, the junction contained 8 bases not matched to a gene. This CDR3 region has 16 residues. The CDR3 DNA is TGTGCCAGCAGCCAGAACGACAGGGGCCTGTCCTACGAGCAGTACTTC. Translation: CASSQNDRGLSYEQYF.